What follows describes a single T cell receptor (beta chain). This clonotype was recorded many times. Its specific antigen is unknown. No qualities accompany the bases; no much larger clone lies one base away. Any patient with an uncontrolled infection, another autoimmune disease, pregnancy or lactation was excluded. Diagnoses were based on clinical symptoms, serum thyroxine and TRAb, thyroid ultrasound and orbital computed tomography. Total RNA was extracted using Trizol reagent, and RNA quality was assessed on an Agilent 2100 Bioanalyzer. This sample was included in a study of T cells in Graves' hyperthyroidism and ophthalmopathy (dated by TCRdb to the late 2010s). At the level of the whole study: TCR V-J signatures able to tell the groups apart were searched for in a discovery cohort of some 100 patients, of whom around 43 had Graves' ophthalmopathy and roughly 58 had stable Graves' hyperthyroidism. Prospective prediction of ophthalmopathy was tested in an independent validation cohort of fewer than 20 hyperthyroidism patients and 15 to 17 patients who later progressed to ophthalmopathy. For training and testing, the 110 or so patients in the discovery cohort were randomly divided in a 7:3 ratio. The study also compared thyroid tissue and blood T-cell repertoires from about 6 Graves' hyperthyroidism patients. Following sampling, methimazole starting at 30 mg daily was given to hyperthyroidism patients, and high-dose intravenous methylprednisolone was given to ophthalmopathy patients. The paper reports TCR Vbeta CDR3 sequencing of 135 peripheral blood samples: 40 or so ophthalmopathy, approximately 74 hyperthyroidism and around 17 progressor patients. Study-wide findings and limitations: A 13 V-J signature model separated ophthalmopathy from stable hyperthyroidism, with approximately 86% sensitivity and around 84% specificity in cross-validation and 80%/75% in testing. Sample size was not statistically predetermined, and blinding of investigators to group allocation was not performed. Most expanded thyroid clonotypes (frequency above 0.001) were also found in blood, which suggests that blood repertoires may mirror thyroid immune responses. During validation, the model predicted progression to ophthalmopathy a median of around 7 months ahead of onset, with more than 60% sensitivity and roughly 72% specificity.

The TCR beta CDR3 regions were amplified from RNA transcripts. For the first round of RT-PCR on the TCR CDR3, the HTBI primer set was used together with the Qiagen OneStep RT-PCR kit. A second multiplex PCR round built the libraries, followed by size selection and purification. Paired-end sequencing of the libraries was performed with 100 bp reads on an Illumina HiSeq2000. The published analysis was carried out like this. SOAPnuke was used to process the raw data, throwing out any read that contained adapters or uncalled bases, had a mean Phred below 15, or lacked an exact constant-primer or identifier match. High-quality paired reads were merged with COPE v1.2.5, and unique nucleotide sequences were defined as clonotypes. Clonotypes were aligned to IMGT TRBV, TRBD and TRBJ reference segments using MiTCR v1.1. The analysis was restricted to V-J combinations with a frequency above 0.0001, which together covered about 99% of the repertoires. A TCS score was defined as the ratio between F50 (clonal expansion) and ExV (chaos), using BLOSUM62-based TCRdist between CDR3 peptides within each V-J. Welch's t-statistics and random forest reduced several hundred V-J features to fewer than 15, which were used in a naive Bayes classifier (R e1071). The Morisita-Horn index was used to measure how similar the thyroid and blood repertoires were. TCRdb took the public reads, trimmed them with fastp at Q25, ran MiXCR for clone calling and kept in-frame beta chains. Rows with one shared CDR3 protein collapse into an entry with the most common genes and DNA. TCRdb's processing, not the authors', yielded these V and J calls. For this sample the table gives 660,000 or so distinct CDR3 sequences, of which 45% were detected only once. 6.5% to 9% of the sample goes to the ten largest clones.

Trimming leaves V shorter by 2 bases and J shorter by 8 bases, with the junction holding 14 bases beyond the gene matches. The CDR3 starts with the cysteine, ends with the phenylalanine, and has 16 residues. Only the CDR3 portion is preserved as DNA: 48 bases, with reading frame beginning at the first base. Looking up the germline V gene (reference sequence) yields CDR1 SEHNR and CDR2 FQNEAQ. Rearrangement joined TRBV7-9 to TRBJ1-2; 7 central nucleotides agree with TRBD1. The sequenced sample was peripheral blood or thyroid tissue (not recorded which). This TCR was sampled from an adult man with Graves' disease, either hyperthyroidism or ophthalmopathy (not recorded which). DNA sequence: TGTGCCAGCAGCTTACTCTTTCGGACAGGCGCGTTGGGCTACACCTTC. Its amino acids are CASSLLFRTGALGYTF.